The next 30 T cell receptor beta chains were all read from a single sample in a study of blood T cell repertoires in COVID-19. Using immunoSEQ multiplex PCR, the repertoire was profiled, and TCRdb retains in-frame clones only, with some absent. Seen here are tens of thousands of clones, roughly four fifths observed once, and the top ten hold 13% to 15%. The sequencing input was peripheral blood. The receptors derive from a human donor with acute or convalescent COVID-19. The donor label of this sample is uncertain.

The rearrangement links TRBV7-9 to TRBJ2-5; the match to TRBD2 covers 9 bases. Trimming removed 1 base from V and 5 bases from J; junction bases left unmatched: 5. This CDR3 region has 15 residues. Germline loops: CDR1 SEHNR, CDR2 FQNEAQ (reference sequence). As DNA, the CDR3 is TGTGCCAGCAGCTTAGGCGGGGGGGCCGGGGAGACCCAGTACTTC. Translating gives CASSLGGGAGETQYF.

This chain links TRBV5-6 with TRBJ2-2; D is possibly TRBD1 (6 bases). The germline V gene encodes CDR1 SGHDT and CDR2 YYEEEE. This CDR3 contains 15 residues. V was shortened by 1 base and J by 4 bases, with 11 bases between the two germline ends. The CDR3 DNA follows: TGTGCCAGCAGCTTGACAGGGTTGAGCACCGGGGAGCTGTTTTTT. This translates into CASSLTGLSTGELFF. The complete variable domain, with remaining parts taken from reference TRBV5-6 and TRBJ2-2, reads DAGVTQSPTHLIKTRGQQVTLRCSPKSGHDTVSWYQQALGQGPQFIFQYYEEEERQRGNFPDRFSGHQFPNYSSELNVNALLLGDSALYLCASSLTGLSTGELFFGEGSRLTVL.

This clone was detected once. V and J are TRBV6-6 and TRBJ2-1; tentative D call: TRBD1 (5 bases). CDR3 length: 13 amino acids. Trimming removed 6 bases at V and 8 bases at J, with 14 bases between. Per the germline V gene, CDR1 is MNHNY and CDR2 is SVGAGI (reference sequence). CDR3 coding DNA: TGTGCCAGCAGCGACATGACCAGGGATGAGCAGTTCTTC. It translates to CASSDMTRDEQFF.

The gene calls are TRBV4-2 and TRBJ2-3; 10 bases map to TRBD1. The V and J ends lost 4 bases and 2 bases, in that order; junction bases with no gene match: 3. Germline V gene sequence: CDR1 LGHNA, CDR2 YNFKEQ. This CDR3 comprises 15 residues. The CDR3 is CASSLGTGDTDTQYF. CDR3 DNA sequence: TGTGCCAGCAGCCTAGGGACAGGGGACACAGATACGCAGTATTTT.

DNA for the CDR3: TGTGCCAGCAGCCTCAGTGGTGGGACAGGGAGAGAGACCCAGTACTTC. This gives the protein CASSLSGGTGRETQYF. This sequence joins TRBV9 and TRBJ2-5; 9 bases agree with TRBD1. The germline V gene has CDR1 SGDLS and CDR2 YYNGEE. The CDR3 is 16 residues long. Trimming at V came to 4 bases and at J to 4 bases, leaving 11 bases not matched to a gene.

This clone was counted only a few times. The chain employs TRBV19 and TRBJ2-1; no firm D call. V was shortened by 3 bases and J by 7 bases, with 13 bases between the two germline ends. Germline lookup yields CDR1 LNHDA and CDR2 SQIVND (reference sequence). This CDR3 comprises 14 residues. DNA for the CDR3: TGTGCCAGTAGTATTCGTACTGCCATAAATGAGCAGTTCTTC. The encoded protein is CASSIRTAINEQFF. Full variable domain (rest looked up from reference TRBV19 and TRBJ2-1): DGGITQSPKYLFRKEGQNVTLSCEQNLNHDAMYWYRQDPGQGLRLIYYSQIVNDFQKGDIAEGYSVSREKKESFPLTVTSAQKNPTAFYLCASSIRTAINEQFFGPGTRLTVL.

This chain uses TRBV29-1 with TRBJ1-1, with D hard to call. The V end was cut by 6 bases, the J end by 8 bases, with 16 bases between. CDR1 is SQVTM and CDR2 is ANQGSEA in the germline V gene. There are 12 residues in the CDR3. CDR3 DNA: TGCAGCGTCCTAAGCGAGGTTACAGAAGCTTTCTTT. It yields the protein CSVLSEVTEAFF.

The chain recombines TRBV12-3 or TRBV12-4 with TRBJ2-3; D might be TRBD1 (5 bases). The V end lost 6 bases, the J end lost 5 bases, and 12 bases lay between the germline ends. The CDR3 extends over 13 amino acids. In nucleotides, the CDR3 is TGTGCCAGCAGGGCAGGGTTTCAAGATACGCAGTATTTT. Residues: CASRAGFQDTQYF.

The chain combines TRBV19 with TRBJ2-7; 7 positions match TRBD2. V gave up 2 bases and J gave up 3 bases; unmatched junction bases: 22. Germline lookup yields CDR1 LNHDA and CDR2 SQIVND (reference sequence). The CDR3 runs to 20 residues. DNA for the CDR3: TGTGCCAGTAGTATAAGGAGGAGGGAGTGGCGGGAGAAGGTGGGCTACGAGCAGTACTTC. Its protein is CASSIRRREWREKVGYEQYF.

The J gene is TRBJ2-7, the V gene TRBV11-2; 9 bases fit TRBD2. CDR3 length: 16 residues. Germline V lookup: CDR1 SGHAT, CDR2 FQNNGV. Unmatched junction bases numbered 8, after V lost 0 bases and J lost 5 bases. CDR3: CASSLDFSGGSHEQYF. The DNA for the CDR3 is TGTGCCAGCAGCTTAGATTTCAGCGGGGGGAGCCACGAGCAGTACTTC.

The chain has TRBV5-6 and TRBJ2-7; D may be TRBD2 (5 bases). The germline CDR1 and CDR2 sequences are SGHDT and YYEEEE. The ends were cut back, 0 bases at V and 3 bases at J, with 7 bases in the middle. The CDR3 extends over 13 amino acids. The CDR3 is CASSLDEGYEQYF. CDR3 sequence (DNA): TGTGCCAGCAGCTTGGATGAGGGCTACGAGCAGTACTTC.

The chain is built from TRBV11-3 and TRBJ2-1; 13 bases are a match to TRBD2. The germline V gene encodes CDR1 SGHNT and CDR2 YENEEA. V gave up 3 bases and J gave up 4 bases; unmatched junction bases: 6. CDR3 length equals 17 residues. CDR3 amino acids: CASSFGLAGALYNEQFF. CDR3 coding DNA: TGTGCCAGCAGCTTCGGACTAGCGGGAGCTCTTTACAATGAGCAGTTCTTC.

The gene calls are TRBV9 and TRBJ1-1, with no clear D. This CDR3 is built from 15 residues. Trimming shortened V by 0 bases and J by 2 bases, and 11 bases separated the two germline ends. The germline gives CDR1 SGDLS, CDR2 YYNGEE. The CDR3 loop reads CASSVGWSANTEAFF. In DNA form, the CDR3 reads TGTGCCAGCAGCGTAGGTTGGAGTGCTAACACTGAAGCTTTCTTT.

The rearrangement uses TRBV5-1 and TRBJ2-3, with TRBD2 identical over 11 bases. The V and J ends lost 1 base and 3 bases, in that order; junction bases with no gene match: 7. Germline-derived CDR1 and CDR2 are SGHRS and YFSETQ. The CDR3 covers 17 residues. CDR3: CASSLRPTSGSTDTQYF. Written as DNA, the CDR3 is TGCGCCAGCAGCTTGCGCCCTACTAGCGGGAGTACAGATACGCAGTATTTT. Full variable domain (remainder filled in from reference TRBV5-1 and TRBJ2-3): KAGVTQTPRYLIKTRGQQVTLSCSPISGHRSVSWYQQTPGQGLQFLFEYFSETQRNKGNFPGRFSGRQFSNSRSEMNVSTLELGDSALYLCASSLRPTSGSTDTQYFGPGTRLTVL.

The genes are TRBV7-9 and TRBJ2-2; D may be TRBD1 (6 bases). CDR1 and CDR2 (germline): SEHNR, FQNEAQ (reference sequence). Trimming shortened V by 5 bases and J by 5 bases, and 12 bases separated the two germline ends. The CDR3 consists of 14 residues. The CDR3 nucleotides read TGTGCCAGCAGCGCACAGGGTGAGACCGGGGAGCTGTTTTTT. This encodes CASSAQGETGELFF. Combining the CDR3 with reference TRBV7-9 and TRBJ2-2 gives the whole variable domain DTGVSQNPRHKITKRGQNVTFRCDPISEHNRLYWYRQTLGQGPEFLTYFQNEAQLEKSRLLSDRFSAERPKGSFSTLEIQRTEQGDSAMYLCASSAQGETGELFFGEGSRLTVL.

The chain has TRBV28 and TRBJ1-6; D is undetermined. The CDR3 is 14 residues long. V was pared by 1 base and J by 5 bases, with 6 bases between. Germline CDR1 reads MDHEN; CDR2 reads SYDVKM. CDR3 residues: CASSLSRNNSPLHF. CDR3 nucleotides: TGTGCCAGCAGTTTATCGAGGAATAATTCACCCCTCCACTTT.

The chain couples TRBV6-5 to TRBJ1-3; D is uncertain. Germline loops: CDR1 MNHEY, CDR2 SVGAGI. The CDR3 runs 12 residues. Trimming removed 7 bases from V and 10 bases from J, with 14 bases in between. CDR3 coding DNA: TGTGCCAGCACCTCCGGTGGAGGGACCATATATTTT. Protein product: CASTSGGGTIYF.

The chain couples TRBV28 to TRBJ1-1, with 8 nucleotides matching TRBD1. Germline V gene sequence: CDR1 MDHEN, CDR2 SYDVKM. CDR3 length: 14 residues. V gave up 2 bases and J gave up 6 bases; unmatched junction bases: 5. CDR3 sequence (DNA): TGTGCCAGCAGTTTACAGGGGGCGGGCGCTGAAGCTTTCTTT. It is translated as CASSLQGAGAEAFF.

V gene TRBV7-8 combines with J gene TRBJ2-5; D possibly corresponds to TRBD2 (7 bases). The germline CDR1 and CDR2 sequences are SGHVS and FQNEAQ. Between the trimmed V and J ends, which lost 0 bases and 4 bases, there was a span of 12 bases. CDR3 length: 15 residues. The CDR3 DNA sequence: TGTGCCAGCAGCTTAGCGCGGGGGCTAACAGAGACCCAGTACTTC. Translation: CASSLARGLTETQYF.

The gene calls are TRBV6-2 or TRBV6-3 and TRBJ1-1; D is unclear. CDR1 and CDR2 from the germline V gene are MNHEY and SVGEGT. This CDR3 region has 14 residues. The V end lost 0 bases, the J end lost 2 bases, and 7 bases lay between the germline ends. CDR3 in amino acids: CASSYSTDNTEAFF. In DNA form, the CDR3 reads TGTGCCAGCAGTTACTCTACAGATAACACTGAAGCTTTCTTT.

V gene TRBV28 combines with J gene TRBJ2-3; TRBD2 matches 11 bases. V dropped 1 base and J dropped 1; count of bases not matched to a gene: 7. CDR1 MDHEN and CDR2 SYDVKM come from the germline V gene. The CDR3 length is 18 residues. This CDR3 reads CASSLFSLTSGGTDTQYF. The CDR3 nucleotides are TGTGCCAGCAGTTTATTTAGTCTGACTAGCGGGGGCACAGATACGCAGTATTTT.

The V call is TRBV7-2, the J call TRBJ1-2; D is possibly TRBD1 (5 bases). From germline, CDR1 is SGHTA and CDR2 FQGNSA. With 0 bases removed from V and 2 bases from J, the gap between germline ends came to 10 bases. This CDR3 region has 15 residues. CDR3 nucleotide sequence: TGTGCCAGCAGCTTAGCCATGGGGCGGAACTATGGCTACACCTTC. This encodes CASSLAMGRNYGYTF.

The genes are TRBV12-5 and TRBJ1-1; D is undetermined. The CDR3 is 12 residues long. Trimming took 7 bases from V and 11 from J, leaving 17 bases between them. CDR1 is LGHNT and CDR2 is FRNRAP in the germline V gene. The CDR3 region is CASALVLETAFF. DNA for the CDR3: TGTGCTAGTGCCCTTGTCCTAGAGACCGCTTTCTTT.

J is TRBJ1-1 and V is TRBV21-1. TRBV21-1 is listed as a pseudogene. The CDR3 spans 14 residues. CDR3 protein: CASMGDGEDTEAFF. CDR3 coding DNA: TGTGCCAGCATGGGAGACGGGGAGGACACTGAAGCTTTCTTT.

The chain couples TRBV30 to TRBJ1-3; no clear D gene. V dropped 0 bases and J dropped 2 bases, with 8 bases sitting between them. This CDR3 is 14 amino acids long. The germline gives CDR1 GTSNPN, CDR2 SVGIG (reference sequence). Written as DNA, the CDR3 is TGTGCCTGGAGTGTAGGCGGCGCTGGAAACACCATATATTTT. Residues: CAWSVGGAGNTIYF.

This clone showed up just a few times. This rearrangement joins TRBV28 to TRBJ2-3, with 9 bases identical to TRBD2. Germline assignment: CDR1 MDHEN and CDR2 SYDVKM. The CDR3 runs 16 residues. The trim removed 5 bases at V and 4 bases at J, leaving 10 bases unmatched. CDR3 in amino acids: CASSSLSAGGPDTQYF. DNA of the CDR3: TGTGCCAGCAGTAGTTTGTCAGCGGGAGGTCCAGATACGCAGTATTTT.

The CDR3: CASSLVAGDPGAYNEQFF. The CDR3 DNA reads as TGTGCCAGCAGCTTAGTAGCGGGAGACCCGGGCGCCTACAATGAGCAGTTCTTC. The V and J genes are TRBV11-3 and TRBJ2-1; TRBD2 matches 9 bases. The V gene end was trimmed by 1 base and the J gene end by 2 bases; junction bases not matched to a gene: 9. The CDR3 length is 18 residues. Germline CDR1 is SGHNT and CDR2 is YENEEA.

This chain joins TRBV28 and TRBJ1-3, with D hard to call. The germline V and J ends were trimmed by 2 bases and 1 base, with 15 bases remaining between them. The CDR3 has 17 residues. Germline CDR1 MDHEN, CDR2 SYDVKM. CDR3 DNA sequence: TGTGCCAGCAGTTTAAGGCTGGAGGGTTGGTCTGGAAACACCATATATTTT. This translates into CASSLRLEGWSGNTIYF.

This clone has a single count. The V and J genes are TRBV7-2 and TRBJ2-5; 10 bases agree with TRBD2. CDR1 SGHTA and CDR2 FQGNSA come from the germline V gene. V gave up 0 bases and J gave up 5 bases; unmatched junction bases: 12. The CDR3 has 18 amino acids. The CDR3 sequence: CASSLATRLAGVLETQYF. CDR3 coding DNA: TGTGCCAGCAGCTTAGCGACTAGGCTAGCGGGGGTACTTGAGACCCAGTACTTC.

In this sample, this clone turned up a few times. The chain links TRBV5-4 to TRBJ1-1; D remains ambiguous. The CDR3 consists of 14 residues. The germline V gene has CDR1 SGHNT and CDR2 YYREEE (reference sequence). V was shortened by 4 bases and J by 4 bases, with 14 bases between the two germline ends. The CDR3 DNA follows: TGTGCCAGCAGCCCCGGGAATCTAGTCACTGAAGCTTTCTTT. This gives the protein CASSPGNLVTEAFF. The variable domain in full, completed from reference TRBV5-4 and TRBJ1-1, reads ETGVTQSPTHLIKTRGQQVTLRCSSQSGHNTVSWYQQALGQGPQFIFQYYREEENGRGNFPPRFSGLQFPNYSSELNVNALELDDSALYLCASSPGNLVTEAFFGQGTRLTVV.